The clone carrying this T cell receptor beta chain showed up just a few times. Authors' methods: The assay estimated nucleated cells by amplifying reference gene primers. The repertoire was sequenced with immunoSEQ multiplex PCR; TCRdb's copy has only in-frame clones and lacks some. V, J and clone size derive from that table, while D and trimming were established from the DNA sequence. Found here are 57,000 or so clones, roughly 80% of them singletons; the top ten hold approximately 17%. This sample stems from a study of blood T cell repertoires in COVID-19. Study-wide context: COVID-19 samples, acute and convalescent, were from the United States, Italy and Spain. Sources were T cells, B-cell-depleted T cells, or PBMCs; the material itself was cDNA or gDNA.

Trimming cost V 2 bases and J 7 bases, with 17 bases left between them. Germline V gene lookup returns CDR1 MDHEN and CDR2 SYDVKM. The length of the CDR3 is 16 residues. The J gene is TRBJ2-2, the V gene TRBV28, with D possibly TRBD2 on 6 matching bases. Sequenced input: peripheral blood. This clonotype was obtained from a man aged 70-80 years with active COVID-19. The CDR3 protein is CASSLGGAARRGELFF. In nucleotides, the CDR3 is TGTGCCAGCAGTTTAGGAGGGGCAGCCCGCCGCGGGGAGCTGTTTTTT.